The entry that follows covers one T cell receptor (beta chain) sequence. This clonotype was observed many times. It lacks a known antigen. The sample holds no much larger clone one base away, and base qualities are not on file. The data stem from a study of glioma-infiltrating T cells listed by TCRdb under 2016. With regard to the full study: Sequencing of TCR alpha- and beta-chain repertoires was performed on glioma tissue, on non-neoplastic brain tissue, and on matched peripheral blood mononuclear cells. To measure divergence between tissue and blood T-cell populations, each tissue-infiltrating repertoire was compared with the peripheral blood repertoire of the same patient. Three low-grade glioma patients, several primary glioblastoma patients, and three non-glioma patients who contributed non-neoplastic brain tissue made up the paired cohort. Study-wide conclusions, independent of this receptor: Group comparisons were based on small numbers of patients: three non-neoplastic, three low-grade glioma and eight glioblastoma patients. Very few CDR3 sequences were found to be shared between tissue and blood, and this scarcity was attributed to high CDR3 diversity and limited sampling. In non-neoplastic patients, VJ-independent divergence between tissue and blood fell below expectation, whereas in all gliomas, and especially in low-grade gliomas, the divergence rose above expectation.

Sequences DFQATT (CDR1) and SNEGSKA (CDR2) are obtained from the germline V gene (reference sequence). Inclusive of the bounding cysteine and phenylalanine, the CDR3 is 13 residues long. Only CDR3 DNA is held: 39 bases, read in frame from base 1. The iRepertoire nested amplicon-rescue multiplex PCR (arm-PCR) platform was used to amplify TCR alpha and beta CDR3 regions from RNA. The input for one-step reverse transcription and amplification was about 90-400 ng of tissue mRNA or PBMC total RNA. Following bead purification, Illumina adapters were added through a secondary multiplex PCR, and the libraries were then gel-purified between 200 and 400 bp. Demultiplexing relied on internal 6-nucleotide barcodes carried by the libraries. The libraries were sequenced on an Illumina MiSeq using 2x220 or 2x250 nucleotide paired-end reads. The original methods were these. Paired reads were merged using FLASH 1.2.11 and were aligned to the GRCh37 human genome using BWA-MEM, after which TRA and TRB reads were extracted. An IMGT-derived reference of cassette sequences and CDR3 motifs, with pseudogenes included, was used for V and J assignment. Reads were translated in three frames, and productive CDR3s were defined as those with a C...FGXG motif and no stop codons. Unique combinations of V-J cassette pair and CDR3 amino acid sequence were defined as clonotypes. Filtering of reads was based on Hamming distance, with the threshold set by the sequence error rate of each sample in mapped regions. TCRdb reprocessed the public reads (quality trimming at Q25 with fastp, clone calling with MiXCR) and kept in-frame beta chains. Identical CDR3 proteins give one entry, which carries the most common genes and DNA. TCRdb, rather than the study authors, made the V and J calls. Within this sample are approximately 140,000 distinct CDR3 sequences, with about 22% of them counted one time only. The ten biggest clones cover over 25% of the sample.

The sequenced sample consisted of glioma tissue, nonneoplastic brain tissue, or PBMCs (not recorded which). The receptor chain draws on TRBV20-1 and TRBJ1-1, with 7 bases matching TRBD1. The clonotype comes from a human donor with low-grade glioma or glioblastoma, undergoing nonglioma brain surgery, or in good health (not recorded which). The base sequence is TGCAAATGTCCTTATGCAGGGGGAATCTTAGCTTTCTTT. Its product reads: CKCPYAGGILAFF.